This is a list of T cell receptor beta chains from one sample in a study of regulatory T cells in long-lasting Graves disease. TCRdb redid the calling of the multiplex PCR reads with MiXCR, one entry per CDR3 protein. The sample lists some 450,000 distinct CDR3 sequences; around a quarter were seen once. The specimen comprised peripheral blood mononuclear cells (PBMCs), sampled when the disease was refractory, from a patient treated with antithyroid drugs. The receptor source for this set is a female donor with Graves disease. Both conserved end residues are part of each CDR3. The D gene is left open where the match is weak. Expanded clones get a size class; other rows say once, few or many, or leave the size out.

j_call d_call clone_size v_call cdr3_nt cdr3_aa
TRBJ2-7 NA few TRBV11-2 TGTGCCAGCAGCTTAGAACAGCCCTACGAGCAGTACTTC CASSLEQPYEQYF
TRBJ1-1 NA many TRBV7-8 TGTGCCAGCAGCCCCTATTCCGGGACCCTCACTGAAGCTTTCTTT CASSPYSGTLTEAFF
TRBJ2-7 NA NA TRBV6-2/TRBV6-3 TGTGCCAGCATCGCCGGGACTCCCGGGTACGAGCAGTACTTC CASIAGTPGYEQYF
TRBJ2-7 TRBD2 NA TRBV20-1 TGCAGTGCAATGGGGACTAGCACCAACGAGCAGTACTTC CSAMGTSTNEQYF
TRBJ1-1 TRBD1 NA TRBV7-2 TGTGCCAGCAGCTTAGTTCTACAGGGGGGGAACACTGAAGCTTTCTTT CASSLVLQGGNTEAFF
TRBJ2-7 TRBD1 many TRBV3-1 TGTGCCAGCAGCCGAGGGGGCGAAACCTACGAGCAGTACTTC CASSRGGETYEQYF
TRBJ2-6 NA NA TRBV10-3 TGTGCCATCTCAGGACCTTCTGGGGCCAACGTCCTGACTTTC CAISGPSGANVLTF
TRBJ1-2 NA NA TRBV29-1 TGCAGCGTTCCAGGGACGGACTATGGCTACACCTTC CSVPGTDYGYTF
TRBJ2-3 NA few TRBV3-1 TGTGCCAGCAGCCAAGATCCAAAAAGCACAGATACGCAGTATTTT CASSQDPKSTDTQYF
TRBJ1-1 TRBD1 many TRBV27 TGTGCCAGCAGCCTCAGGGGGCCGAACACTGAAGCTTTCTTT CASSLRGPNTEAFF
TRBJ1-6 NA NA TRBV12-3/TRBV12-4 TGTGCCAGCAGGGACAGCTATAATTCACCCCCCCACTTT CASRDSYNSPPHF
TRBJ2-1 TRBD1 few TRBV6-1 TGTGCCAGCAGCCCAAGACGGCAGGGGGCAGGGGGTGAGCAGTTCTTC CASSPRRQGAGGEQFF
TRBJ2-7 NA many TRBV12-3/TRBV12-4 TGTGCCAGCAGCCGCATCCTCTGGTACGAGCAGTACTTC CASSRILWYEQYF
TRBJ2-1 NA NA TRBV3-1 TGTGCCAGCAGCCAAGACGGGAGCTCCTACAATGAGCAGTTCTTC CASSQDGSSYNEQFF
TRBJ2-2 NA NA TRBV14 TGTGCCAGCAGCCAAGTAACAACTCGAGGGGAGCTGTTTTTT CASSQVTTRGELFF
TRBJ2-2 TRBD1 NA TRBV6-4 TGTGCCAGCAGTTACCAGACGACAGGGGCCGGGGAGCTGTTTTTT CASSYQTTGAGELFF
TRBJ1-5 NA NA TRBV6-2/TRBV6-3 TGTGCCAGCAGTTACGGATCCAGGGGAAGCAGTCAGCCCCAGCATTTT CASSYGSRGSSQPQHF
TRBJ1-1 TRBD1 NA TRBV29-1 TGCAGCGTTGTTGGTATAACAGGGGGCCGAAACACTGAAGCTTTCTTT CSVVGITGGRNTEAFF
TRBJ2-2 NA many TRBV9 TGTGCCAGCAGCGCCGATAGAATGGGGCAGAACACCGGGGAGCTGTTTTTT CASSADRMGQNTGELFF
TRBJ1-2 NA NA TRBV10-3 TGTGCCATCAGTGAGGGGGACTACTATGGCTACACCTTC CAISEGDYYGYTF
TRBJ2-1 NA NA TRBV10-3 TGTGCCATCAGTGAGTCGCCTAGAGTAATTGGCAATGAGCAGTTCTTC CAISESPRVIGNEQFF
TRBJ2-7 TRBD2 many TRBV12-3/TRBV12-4 TGTGCCAGCAGCCCCGGACTAGTCCTCGAGCAGTACTTC CASSPGLVLEQYF
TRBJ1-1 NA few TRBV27 TGTGCCAGCAGTACCCCCAGACTTATGAACACTGAAGCTTTCTTT CASSTPRLMNTEAFF
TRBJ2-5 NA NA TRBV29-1 TGCAGCGTTGGGGGGGCAGAGACCCAGTACTTC CSVGGAETQYF
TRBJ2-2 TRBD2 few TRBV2 TGTGCCAGCAGTCTTAGCGGGAGGTCCACGAGAGACACCGGGGAGCTGTTTTTT CASSLSGRSTRDTGELFF
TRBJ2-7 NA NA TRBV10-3 TGTGCCACTGTATCGGCGCTAGCCGGCGTCGAGCAGTACTTC CATVSALAGVEQYF
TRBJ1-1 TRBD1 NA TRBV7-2 TGTGCCAGCAGCACCTTTTGGGGCAGGGGGCCCGGGAGTGACACTGAAGCTTTCTTT CASSTFWGRGPGSDTEAFF
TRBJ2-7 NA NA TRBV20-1 TGCAGCCAGGTCGGGCAGGGGAAGGGCGAGCAGTACTTC CSQVGQGKGEQYF
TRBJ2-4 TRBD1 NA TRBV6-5 TGTGCCAGCAGTTACTCAGGGGGCAAGGACATTCAGTACTTC CASSYSGGKDIQYF
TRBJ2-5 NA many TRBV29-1 TGCAGCGTCCGGCTAGCGCCAGAGACCCAGTACTTC CSVRLAPETQYF
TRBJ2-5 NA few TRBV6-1 TGTGCCAGCAATGGATACCAAGAGACCCAGTACTTC CASNGYQETQYF
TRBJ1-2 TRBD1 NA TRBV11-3 TGTGCCAGCAGCGCGGTCGGGACAGGGGGTAGCTACACCTTC CASSAVGTGGSYTF
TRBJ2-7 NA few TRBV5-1 TGCGCCAGCAGCTTGGGTTCCGTCTACGAGCAGTACTTC CASSLGSVYEQYF
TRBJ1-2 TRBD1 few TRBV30 TGTGCCTTGGAAGTAGGAAGGGACAGGCGCAACTATGGCTACACCTTC CALEVGRDRRNYGYTF
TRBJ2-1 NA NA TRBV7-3 TGTGCCAGCAGCTACACACGGTCAAACCTATACAATGAGCAGTTCTTC CASSYTRSNLYNEQFF
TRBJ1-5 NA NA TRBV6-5 TGTGCCAGCAGTTACTCATTATCGGGGCAAAGCAATCAGCCCCAGCATTTT CASSYSLSGQSNQPQHF
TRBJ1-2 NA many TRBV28 TGTGCCAGCTCACTCCCTCCCGGGCCACTCTATGACTACACCTTC CASSLPPGPLYDYTF
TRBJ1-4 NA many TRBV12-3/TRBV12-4 TGTGCCAGCAGTCCGCAGGACACCCATACGAGAAAACTGTTTTTT CASSPQDTHTRKLFF
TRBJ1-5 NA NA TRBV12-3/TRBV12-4 TGTGCCAGCAGTTCCAGGAATCAGCCCCAGCATTTT CASSSRNQPQHF
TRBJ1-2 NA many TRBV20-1 TGCAGTGCTAGAGGGGGAGACTATGGCTACACCTTC CSARGGDYGYTF
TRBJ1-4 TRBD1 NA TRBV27 TGTGCCGGCAGCTCTTTCGACAGGGCTTTTAGTGAAAAACTGTTTTTT CAGSSFDRAFSEKLFF
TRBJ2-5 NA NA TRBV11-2 TGTGCCAGCAGCTTAGTCGTCTTTGAGACCCAGTACTTC CASSLVVFETQYF
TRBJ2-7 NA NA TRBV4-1 TGCGCCAGCAGCCAAGATTCCCACGAGCAGTACTTC CASSQDSHEQYF
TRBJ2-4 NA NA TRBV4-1 TGCGCCAGCAGCCAAGAGACACGCAGGCCCAAAAACATTCAGTACTTC CASSQETRRPKNIQYF
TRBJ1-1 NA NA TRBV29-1 TGCAGCGTTAGGGGGACCCATTTTGTGGACACTGAAGCTTTCTTT CSVRGTHFVDTEAFF
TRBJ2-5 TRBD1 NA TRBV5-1 TGCGCCAGCAGTAAAGACGGGACAGGACAAGAGACCCAGTACTTC CASSKDGTGQETQYF
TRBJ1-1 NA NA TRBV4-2 TGTGCCAGCAGCCAAGGGGCGGAGGGAGGCACTGAAGCTTTCTTT CASSQGAEGGTEAFF
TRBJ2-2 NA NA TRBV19 TGTGCCAGTAGGCCGACGGGGAGCTCCACCGGGGAGCTGTTTTTT CASRPTGSSTGELFF
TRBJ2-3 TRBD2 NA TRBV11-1 TGTGCCAGCAGCTTACTAGCGGGAGCCAACACAGATACGCAGTATTTT CASSLLAGANTDTQYF
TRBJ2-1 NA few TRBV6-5 TGTGCCAGCAGTTACTCGATAGGGTTGACGGGTAATGAGCAGTTCTTC CASSYSIGLTGNEQFF
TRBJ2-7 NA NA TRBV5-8 TGTGCCAGCAGCTTGTCTGCGGGAATCTCGTATGAGCAGTACTTC CASSLSAGISYEQYF
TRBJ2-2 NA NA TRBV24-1 TGTGCCACCAGTGATTTTGAGGGGGAGCTGTTTTTT CATSDFEGELFF
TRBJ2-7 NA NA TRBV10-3 TGTGCCATCAGTGATTCGGATACGGGGCTCTACGAGCAGTACTTC CAISDSDTGLYEQYF
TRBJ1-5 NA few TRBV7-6 TGTGCCAGCAGCTTGAACCAGAATAGCAATCAGCCCCAGCATTTT CASSLNQNSNQPQHF
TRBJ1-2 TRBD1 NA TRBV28 TGTGCCAGCAGTTTGGGGACAGGGGGCGAGAATGGCTACACCTTC CASSLGTGGENGYTF